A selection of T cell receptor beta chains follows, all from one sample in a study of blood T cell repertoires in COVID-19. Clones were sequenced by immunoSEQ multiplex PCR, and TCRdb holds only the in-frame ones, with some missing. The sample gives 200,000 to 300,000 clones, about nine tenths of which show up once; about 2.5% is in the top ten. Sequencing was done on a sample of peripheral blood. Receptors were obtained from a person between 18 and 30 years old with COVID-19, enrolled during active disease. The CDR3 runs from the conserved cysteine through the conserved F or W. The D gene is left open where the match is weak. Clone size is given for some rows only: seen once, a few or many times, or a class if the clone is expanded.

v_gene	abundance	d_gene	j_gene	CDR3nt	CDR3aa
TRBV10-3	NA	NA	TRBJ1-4	TGTGCCATCAGTGATGGGGGAGGGCAGGGGTATGAAAAACTGTTTTTT	CAISDGGGQGYEKLFF
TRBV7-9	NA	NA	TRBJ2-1	TGTGCCAGCAGCATCCAACTAGCCCCCAATGAGCAGTTCTTC	CASSIQLAPNEQFF
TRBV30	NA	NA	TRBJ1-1	TGTGCCTGGAATAGAAGGGGGAAGACTGAAGCTTTCTTT	CAWNRRGKTEAFF
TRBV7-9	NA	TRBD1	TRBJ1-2	TGTGCCAGCAGCCCGCCACAGGGGACTGACTATGGCTACACCTTC	CASSPPQGTDYGYTF
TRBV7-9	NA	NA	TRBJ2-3	TGTGCCAGCAGCTTCCCAGCCGGGACACAGAACACAGATACGCAGTATTTT	CASSFPAGTQNTDTQYF
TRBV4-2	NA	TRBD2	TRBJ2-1	TGTGCCAGCAGCCAAGAGGGGACTAGGGGTAACAATGAGCAGTTCTTC	CASSQEGTRGNNEQFF
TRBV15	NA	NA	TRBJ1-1	TGTGCCACCAGCAGAGGCCGGGTTAACACTGAAGCTTTCTTT	CATSRGRVNTEAFF
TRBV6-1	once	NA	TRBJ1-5	TGTGCCAGCAGTGAATGGGGAGCTTATAGCAATCAGCCCCAGCATTTT	CASSEWGAYSNQPQHF
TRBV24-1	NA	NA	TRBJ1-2	TGTGCCACCAGTGACGGCGGGAGCGGCTACACCTTC	CATSDGGSGYTF
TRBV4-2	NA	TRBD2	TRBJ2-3	TGTGCCAGCAGCCAGGGATCGCGGGGGGCCCCCGGTACGCAGTATTTT	CASSQGSRGAPGTQYF
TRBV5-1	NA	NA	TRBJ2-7	TGCGCCAGCAGCTTAAAGACAGGCTTCTATGAGCAGTACTTC	CASSLKTGFYEQYF
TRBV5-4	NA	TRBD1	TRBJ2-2	TGTGCCAGCAGCTTGGCCCGACAGGGGGGCTTCGGGGAGCTGTTTTTT	CASSLARQGGFGELFF
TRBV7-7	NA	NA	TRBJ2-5	TGTGCTAGCAGCCCTACAGGGCCCCAAGAGACCCAGTACTTC	CASSPTGPQETQYF
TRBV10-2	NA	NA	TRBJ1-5	TGCGCCAGCAGTGACAACAGGGCTCAGCCCCAGCATTTT	CASSDNRAQPQHF
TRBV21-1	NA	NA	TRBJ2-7	TGTGCCAGCAGCCCCCGGCCAACCCCGCTAGTGGGTAAACCACCCGAGCAGTACTTC	CASSPRPTPLVGKPPEQYF
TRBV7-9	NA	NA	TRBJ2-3	TGTGCCAGCAGCTCGGCGGGGAGTGCAGATACGCAGTATTTT	CASSSAGSADTQYF
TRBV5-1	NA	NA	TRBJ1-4	TGCGCCAGCAGCTTCACCGGAGCAACTAATGAAAAACTGTTTTTT	CASSFTGATNEKLFF
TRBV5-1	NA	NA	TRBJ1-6	TGCGCCAGCAGCTTGGTATACAGTGCGGGCAATTCACCCCTCCACTTT	CASSLVYSAGNSPLHF
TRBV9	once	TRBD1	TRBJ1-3	TGTGCCAGCAGCCTAACCGGGACAGGGGGGTCAGGAAACACCATATATTTT	CASSLTGTGGSGNTIYF
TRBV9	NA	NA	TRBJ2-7	TGTGCCAGCAGCGCTTCTAGTGATTTCTCCTACGAGCAGTACTTC	CASSASSDFSYEQYF
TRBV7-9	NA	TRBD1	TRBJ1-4	TGTGCCAGCAGCTTAGGCGTAGGGGGCGAAAAACTGTTTTTT	CASSLGVGGEKLFF
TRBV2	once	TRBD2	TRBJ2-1	TGTGCCAGCAGTCCCGGGACTAGCGGGAGCAATGAGCAGTTCTTC	CASSPGTSGSNEQFF